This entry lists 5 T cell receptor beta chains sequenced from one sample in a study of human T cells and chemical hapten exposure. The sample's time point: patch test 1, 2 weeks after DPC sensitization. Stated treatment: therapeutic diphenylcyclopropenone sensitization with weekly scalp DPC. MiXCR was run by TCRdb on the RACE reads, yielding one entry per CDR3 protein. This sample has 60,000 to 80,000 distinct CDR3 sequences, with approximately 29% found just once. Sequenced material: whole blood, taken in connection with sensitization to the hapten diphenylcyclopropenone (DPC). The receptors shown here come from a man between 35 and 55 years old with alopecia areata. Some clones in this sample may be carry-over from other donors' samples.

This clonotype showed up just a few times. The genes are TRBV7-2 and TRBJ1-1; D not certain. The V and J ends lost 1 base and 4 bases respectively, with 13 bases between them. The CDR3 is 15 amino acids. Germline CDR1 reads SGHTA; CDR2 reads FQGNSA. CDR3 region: CASSLGATLPTEAFF. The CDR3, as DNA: TGTGCCAGCAGCTTAGGGGCGACGCTCCCCACTGAAGCTTTCTTT.

The CDR3 DNA is TGTGCCAGCGAAGCGTGGACTAGCGGGAGTCACAATGAGCAGTTCTTC. This sequence encodes CASEAWTSGSHNEQFF. V gene TRBV7-7 combines with J gene TRBJ2-1; 13 bases are shared with TRBD2. The CDR3 is 16 amino acids. CDR1 SSHAT and CDR2 FNYEAQ come from the germline V gene (reference sequence). The J segment lost 5 bases and the V segment lost 8 bases, leaving 9 bases of the junction unmatched.

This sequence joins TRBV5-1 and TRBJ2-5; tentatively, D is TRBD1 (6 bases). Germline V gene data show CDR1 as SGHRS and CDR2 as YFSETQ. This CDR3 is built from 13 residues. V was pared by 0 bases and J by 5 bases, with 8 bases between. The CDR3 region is CASSLDRAETQYF. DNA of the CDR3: TGCGCCAGCAGCTTGGACAGGGCCGAGACCCAGTACTTC.

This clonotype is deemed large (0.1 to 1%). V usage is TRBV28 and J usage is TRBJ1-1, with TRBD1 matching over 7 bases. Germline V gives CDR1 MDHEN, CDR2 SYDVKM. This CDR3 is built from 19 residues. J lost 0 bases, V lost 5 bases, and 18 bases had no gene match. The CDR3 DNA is TGTGCCAGCAGTAACCTTCCCGGGACAGCCTCGCGGATGAACACTGAAGCTTTCTTT. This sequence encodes CASSNLPGTASRMNTEAFF.

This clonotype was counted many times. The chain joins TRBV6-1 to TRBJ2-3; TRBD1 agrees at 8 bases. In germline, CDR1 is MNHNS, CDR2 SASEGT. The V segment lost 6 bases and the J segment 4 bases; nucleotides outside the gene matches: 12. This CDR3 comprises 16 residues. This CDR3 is CASRKGWGQDSDTQYF. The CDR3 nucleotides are TGTGCCAGCAGAAAGGGATGGGGACAGGATTCAGATACGCAGTATTTT.